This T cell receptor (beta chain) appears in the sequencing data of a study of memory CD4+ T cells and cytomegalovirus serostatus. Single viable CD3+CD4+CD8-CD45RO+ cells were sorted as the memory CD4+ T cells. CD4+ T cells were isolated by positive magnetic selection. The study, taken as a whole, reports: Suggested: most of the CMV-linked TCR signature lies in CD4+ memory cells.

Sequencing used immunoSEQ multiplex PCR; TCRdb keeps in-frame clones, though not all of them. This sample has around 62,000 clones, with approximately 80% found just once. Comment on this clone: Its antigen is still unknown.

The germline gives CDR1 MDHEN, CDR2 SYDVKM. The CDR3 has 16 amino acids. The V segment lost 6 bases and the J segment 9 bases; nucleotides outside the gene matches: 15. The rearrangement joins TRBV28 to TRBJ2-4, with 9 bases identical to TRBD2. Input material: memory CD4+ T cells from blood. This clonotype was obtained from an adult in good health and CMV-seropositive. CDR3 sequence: CASSPPLEAGGGIQYF. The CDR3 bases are TGTGCCAGCAGCCCGCCCCTTGAAGCGGGAGGCGGCATTCAGTACTTC.